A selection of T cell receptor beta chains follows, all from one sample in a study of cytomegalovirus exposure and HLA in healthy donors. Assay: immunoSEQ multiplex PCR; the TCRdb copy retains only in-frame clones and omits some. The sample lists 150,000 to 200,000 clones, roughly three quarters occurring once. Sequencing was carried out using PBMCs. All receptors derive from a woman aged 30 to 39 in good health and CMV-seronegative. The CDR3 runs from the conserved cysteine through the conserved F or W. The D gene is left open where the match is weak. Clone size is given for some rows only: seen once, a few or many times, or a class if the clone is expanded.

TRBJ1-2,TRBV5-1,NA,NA,CASSLKEGRQIGYTF,TGCGCCAGCAGCTTAAAGGAGGGACGCCAAATTGGCTACACCTTC
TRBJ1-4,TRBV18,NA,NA,CASSPGPAANEKLFF,TGTGCCAGCTCACCAGGGCCGGCAGCTAATGAAAAACTGTTTTTT
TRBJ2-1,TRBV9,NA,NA,CASSPPIRNEQFF,TGTGCCAGCAGCCCACCCATACGGAATGAGCAGTTCTTC
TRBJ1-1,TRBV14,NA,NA,CASSQSRRLQVGGTEAFF,TGTGCCAGCAGCCAAAGTAGGCGACTCCAAGTTGGCGGGACTGAAGCTTTCTTT
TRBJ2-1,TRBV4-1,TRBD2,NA,CASSQGLAGGLSNEQFF,TGCGCCAGCAGCCAGGGACTAGCGGGGGGGCTTTCGAATGAGCAGTTCTTC
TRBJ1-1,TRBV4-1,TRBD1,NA,CASSPSGTGGTEAFF,TGCGCCAGCAGCCCCTCCGGGACAGGAGGAACTGAAGCTTTCTTT
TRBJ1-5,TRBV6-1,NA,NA,CASSESRPNQPQHF,TGTGCCAGCAGTGAATCCAGGCCCAATCAGCCCCAGCATTTT
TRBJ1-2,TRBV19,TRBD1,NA,CASSKTGTGLNYGYTF,TGTGCCAGTAGCAAAACGGGGACAGGGCTTAACTATGGCTACACCTTC
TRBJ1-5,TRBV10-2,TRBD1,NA,CASSESRGHQPQHF,TGCGCCAGCAGTGAGTCGAGGGGGCATCAGCCCCAGCATTTT
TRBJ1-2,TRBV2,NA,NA,CASSRNRGSNYGYTF,TGTGCCAGCAGTAGAAATAGGGGGAGTAACTATGGCTACACCTTC
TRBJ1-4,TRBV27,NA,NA,CASSPWTADNEKLFF,TGTGCCAGCAGCCCGTGGACAGCCGATAATGAAAAACTGTTTTTT
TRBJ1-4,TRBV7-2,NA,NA,CASSSTGTTNEKLFF,TGTGCCAGCAGCTCTACCGGGACAACTAATGAAAAACTGTTTTTT
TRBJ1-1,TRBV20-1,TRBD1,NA,CSATGDTEAFF,TGCAGTGCCACAGGGGACACTGAAGCTTTCTTT
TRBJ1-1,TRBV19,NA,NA,CASPKNGRNTEAFF,TGTGCCAGTCCTAAGAACGGGAGGAACACTGAAGCTTTCTTT
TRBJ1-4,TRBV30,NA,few,CAWSLTGLSEKLFF,TGTGCCTGGAGCTTAACAGGGTTGAGTGAAAAACTGTTTTTT
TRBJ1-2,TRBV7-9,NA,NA,CASSKQGPANYGYTF,TGTGCCAGCAGCAAACAGGGTCCAGCTAACTATGGCTACACCTTC
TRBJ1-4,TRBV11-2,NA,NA,CASSLAGGSNEKLFF,TGTGCCAGCAGCTTAGCGGGGGGAAGTAATGAAAAACTGTTTTTT
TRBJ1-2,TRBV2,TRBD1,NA,CASSGQGAIIYTF,TGTGCCAGCAGTGGACAGGGGGCGATTATCTACACCTTC
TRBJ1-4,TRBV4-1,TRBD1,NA,CASSLGGQQREKLFF,TGCGCCAGCAGTCTTGGGGGACAGCAGCGTGAAAAACTGTTTTTT
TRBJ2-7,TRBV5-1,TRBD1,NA,CASSIASGTGGREQYF,TGCGCCAGCAGCATCGCCTCCGGGACAGGGGGCAGGGAGCAGTACTTC
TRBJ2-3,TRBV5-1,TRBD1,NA,CASSIGQGITDTQYF,TGCGCCAGCAGCATAGGACAGGGCATCACAGATACGCAGTATTTT
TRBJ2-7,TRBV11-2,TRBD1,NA,CASSYGTGDEQYF,TGTGCCAGCAGCTACGGGACAGGGGACGAGCAGTACTTC
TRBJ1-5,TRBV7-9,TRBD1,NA,CASSLATGGNQPQHF,TGTGCCAGCAGCTTAGCGACAGGGGGAAATCAGCCCCAGCATTTT
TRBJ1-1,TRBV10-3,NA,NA,CAIGRAAEAFF,TGTGCCATCGGCAGGGCTGCTGAAGCTTTCTTT